The next 9 T cell receptor beta chains were all read from a single sample in a study of T and B cells in COVID-19 patients. Multiplex PCR with BIOMED2 TRB-A/B primer pools amplified TRB rearrangements. Via MiXCR, TCRdb re-called the multiplex PCR reads, giving one row per CDR3 protein. The profile shows about 20,000 distinct CDR3 sequences, under 30% of them singletons. Each TRB amplification used about 230-550 ng of genomic DNA from blood. The sample comprised blood. Receptors were obtained from a human donor who had recovered from COVID-19.

The rearrangement joins TRBV18 to TRBJ1-2, with TRBD1 matching 7 bases. V lost 3 bases, J lost 4 bases, and 5 bases stayed unmatched. CDR1 is KGHSH, CDR2 LQKENI, per germline. The CDR3 runs 14 residues. CDR3 sequence: CASSPRDSLYGYTF. The CDR3 bases are TGTGCCAGCTCACCCCGGGACAGTCTCTATGGCTACACCTTC.

This clonotype was detected many times. The chain combines TRBV6-5 with TRBJ1-4; D is perhaps TRBD1 (6 bases). Trimming removed 1 base from V and 8 bases from J, with 11 bases in between. The CDR3 consists of 14 residues. Germline CDR1 reads MNHEY; CDR2 reads SVGAGI. The CDR3 DNA reads as TGTGCCAGCAGTTACTTCAGGGGAGGAGAAAAACTGTTTTTT. Its translation is CASSYFRGGEKLFF.

The rearrangement uses TRBV12-3 or TRBV12-4 and TRBJ1-1; D is possibly TRBD1 (5 bases). V lost 5 bases to trimming and J lost 1 base, with 11 bases between them. The CDR3 loop spans 14 amino acids. CDR3 DNA: TGTGCCAGCAGTCGAGACAGTGGGAACACTGAAGCTTTCTTT. This sequence encodes CASSRDSGNTEAFF.

This clonotype was seen ten or more times. V is TRBV12-3 or TRBV12-4 and J is TRBJ2-3, with 8 bases lining up with TRBD2. Trimming removed 7 bases from V and 11 bases from J; junction bases left unmatched: 5. The CDR3 sequence is 11 residues long. CDR3 protein: CASTLREGQYF. The CDR3 bases are TGTGCCAGCACCCTCCGGGAGGGGCAGTATTTT.

This clonotype was seen repeatedly, ten times or more. CDR3 nucleotides: TGTGCCAGCAGCTTGGGGACAGGGGAGAACAATGAGCAGTTCTTC. Translated: CASSLGTGENNEQFF. The chain has TRBV5-6 and TRBJ2-1; 9 nucleotides agree with TRBD1. Unmatched junction bases numbered 3, after V lost 0 bases and J lost 5 bases. The CDR3 totals 15 residues. CDR1 is SGHDT and CDR2 is YYEEEE in the germline V gene.

This clonotype was counted only a few times. The V and J genes are TRBV6-5 and TRBJ2-3; TRBD1 matches 7 bases. This CDR3 comprises 14 residues. Germline V lookup: CDR1 MNHEY, CDR2 SVGAGI. The ends lost 10 bases at V and 3 bases at J; junction bases unmatched: 10. CDR3 in amino acids: CAIYEGATTDTQYF. The CDR3, as DNA: TGTGCCATCTATGAGGGGGCGACGACAGATACGCAGTATTTT.

The chain links TRBV6-5 to TRBJ1-2; TRBD1 might be the D (5 bases). Trimming pared 8 bases from V and 5 bases from J, leaving 12 bases between. This CDR3 is built from 12 residues. In germline, CDR1 is MNHEY, CDR2 SVGAGI. The CDR3 nucleotides are TGTGCCAGCCACGCAGGGAATTATGGCTACACCTTC. It encodes CASHAGNYGYTF.

This clonotype showed up just a few times. This rearrangement joins TRBV6-1 to TRBJ1-2, with TRBD1 identical over 8 bases. V shed 9 bases, J shed 4 bases, and the junction held 7 bases outside the gene matches. Germline CDR1 is MNHNS and CDR2 is SASEGT. The CDR3 has 13 residues. CDR3 nucleotide sequence: TGTGCCAGTTGGACAGGGTCGGGCTATGGCTACACCTTC. As protein: CASWTGSGYGYTF.

V usage is TRBV20-1 and J usage is TRBJ2-5; 10 positions match TRBD2. CDR3 size: 13 residues. Germline CDR1 is DFQATT and CDR2 is SNEGSKA (reference sequence). V dropped 5 bases and J dropped 4; count of bases not matched to a gene: 4. The CDR3 here is CSAGRLAGETQYF. DNA of the CDR3: TGCAGTGCTGGGAGACTAGCGGGAGAGACCCAGTACTTC.